Reported below is one T cell receptor (beta chain). The entry originates in a study of control samples from healthy donors and cancer patients. Germline CDR1 reads LGHNA; CDR2 reads YSLEER. Trimming removed 1 base from V and 0 bases from J, with 12 bases in between. The CDR3 totals 16 residues. The protocol was immunoSEQ multiplex PCR, while the TCRdb copy is restricted to in-frame clones and leaves out a portion. Of approximately 50,000 clones listed, around 87% are singletons. The J gene is TRBJ1-1, the V gene TRBV4-3; D ambiguous. Sample: PBMCs. This receptor was identified in a man aged 60-69 years with head and neck cancer. CDR3 in DNA: TGCGCCAGCAGCCAAGGTGTGACATTTTTGAACACTGAAGCTTTCTTT. Translation: CASSQGVTFLNTEAFF.